This TCR beta chain stems from a study of cytomegalovirus exposure and HLA in healthy donors. For the study at large: Researchers previously reported finding more than 100 million unique TCR beta sequences from 150 million to 200 million T cells. HLA-typed donors were the source of tens of millions of unique TCRs held in an early data release.

Findings and caveats of the study: For cytomegalovirus status, the classifier reportedly gave diagnoses with high specificity and sensitivity.

Remarks on this clone: Its antigen remains unknown.

V was clipped by 5 bases and J by 5 bases; unmatched bases: 11. This CDR3 is 16 amino acids long. The germline V gene has CDR1 SGHAT and CDR2 FQNNGV. Primers for the PCR totalled 60 Vbeta and 13 Jbeta. Some clones are missing from TCRdb's copy, which holds only in-frame ones; the method was immunoSEQ multiplex PCR. This table has about 140,000 clones, around 81% appearing once. The TCR was taken from a man aged 45-60 years in good health and CMV-seronegative. The rearrangement uses TRBV11-2 and TRBJ2-1, with TRBD1 identical over 8 bases. Input material: PBMCs. CDR3 sequence (DNA): TGTGCCAGCAGCCCCACGGGACAGGAATTTCACAATGAGCAGTTCTTC. This sequence encodes CASSPTGQEFHNEQFF. Complete variable domain (other parts from reference TRBV11-2 and TRBJ2-1): EAGVAQSPRYKIIEKRQSVAFWCNPISGHATLYWYQQILGQGPKLLIQFQNNGVVDDSQLPKDRFSAERLKGVDSTLKIQPAKLEDSAVYLCASSPTGQEFHNEQFFGPGTRLTVL.